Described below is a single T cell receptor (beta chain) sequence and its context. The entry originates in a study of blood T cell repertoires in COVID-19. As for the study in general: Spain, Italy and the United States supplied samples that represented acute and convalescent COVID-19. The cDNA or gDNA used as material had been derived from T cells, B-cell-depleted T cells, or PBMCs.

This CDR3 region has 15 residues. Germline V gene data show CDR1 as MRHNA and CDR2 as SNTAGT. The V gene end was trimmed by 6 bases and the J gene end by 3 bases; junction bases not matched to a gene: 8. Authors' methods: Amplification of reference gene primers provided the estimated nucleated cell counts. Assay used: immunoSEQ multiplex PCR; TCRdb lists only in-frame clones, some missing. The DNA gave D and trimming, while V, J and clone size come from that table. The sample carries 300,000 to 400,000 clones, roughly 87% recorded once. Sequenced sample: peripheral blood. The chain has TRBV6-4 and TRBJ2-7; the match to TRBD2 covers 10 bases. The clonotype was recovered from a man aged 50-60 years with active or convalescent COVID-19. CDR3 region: CASSRLAGGLYEQYF. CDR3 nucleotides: TGTGCCAGCAGCAGACTAGCGGGTGGCCTCTACGAGCAGTACTTC.